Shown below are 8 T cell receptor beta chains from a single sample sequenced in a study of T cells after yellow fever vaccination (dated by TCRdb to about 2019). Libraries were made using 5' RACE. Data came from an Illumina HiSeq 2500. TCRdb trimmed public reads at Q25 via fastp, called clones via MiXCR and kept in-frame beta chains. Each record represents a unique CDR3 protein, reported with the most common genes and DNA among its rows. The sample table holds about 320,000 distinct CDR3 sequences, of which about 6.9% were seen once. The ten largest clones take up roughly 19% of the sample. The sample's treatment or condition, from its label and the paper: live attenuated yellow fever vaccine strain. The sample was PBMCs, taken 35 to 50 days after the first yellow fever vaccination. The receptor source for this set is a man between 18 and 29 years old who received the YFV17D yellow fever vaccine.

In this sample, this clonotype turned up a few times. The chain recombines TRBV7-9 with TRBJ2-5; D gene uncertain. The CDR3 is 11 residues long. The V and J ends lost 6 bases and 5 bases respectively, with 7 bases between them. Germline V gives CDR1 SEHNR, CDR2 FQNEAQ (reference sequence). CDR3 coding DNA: TGTGCCAGCAGTCATGAGGAGACCCAGTACTTC. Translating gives CASSHEETQYF.

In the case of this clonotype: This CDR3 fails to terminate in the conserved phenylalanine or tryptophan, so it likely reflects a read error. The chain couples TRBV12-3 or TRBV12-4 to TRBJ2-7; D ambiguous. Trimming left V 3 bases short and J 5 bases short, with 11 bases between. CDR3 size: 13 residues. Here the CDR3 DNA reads TGTGCCAGCAGTTTGTCTTCTCTACACGAGCAGTACGCC. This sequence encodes CASSLSSLHEQYA.

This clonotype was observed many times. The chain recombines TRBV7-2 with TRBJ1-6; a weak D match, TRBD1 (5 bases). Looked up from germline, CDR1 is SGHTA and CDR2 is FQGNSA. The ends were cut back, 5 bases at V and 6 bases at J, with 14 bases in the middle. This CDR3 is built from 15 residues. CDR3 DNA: TGTGCCAGCAGCCCTCAGCAGGGCGGTAATTCACCCCTCCACTTT. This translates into CASSPQQGGNSPLHF.

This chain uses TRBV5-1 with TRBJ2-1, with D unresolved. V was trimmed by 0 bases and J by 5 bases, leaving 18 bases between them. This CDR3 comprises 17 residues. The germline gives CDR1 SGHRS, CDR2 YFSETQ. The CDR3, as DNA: TGCGCCAGCAGCTTGGTAGCCTCCAGGCCTGGAGACAATGAGCAGTTCTTC. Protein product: CASSLVASRPGDNEQFF.

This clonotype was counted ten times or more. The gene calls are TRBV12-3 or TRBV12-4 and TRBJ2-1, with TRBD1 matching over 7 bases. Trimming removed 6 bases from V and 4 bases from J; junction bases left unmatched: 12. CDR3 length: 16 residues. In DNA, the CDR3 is TGTGCCAGCAGCGATGGGAGTCAGGGGGTATACAATGAGCAGTTCTTC. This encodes CASSDGSQGVYNEQFF.

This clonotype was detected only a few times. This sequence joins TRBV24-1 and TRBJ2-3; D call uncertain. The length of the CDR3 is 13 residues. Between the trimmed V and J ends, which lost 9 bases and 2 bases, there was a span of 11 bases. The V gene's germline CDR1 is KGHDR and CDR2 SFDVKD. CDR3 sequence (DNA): TGTGCCACCGGTTCAGGAAACACAGATACGCAGTATTTT. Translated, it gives CATGSGNTDTQYF.

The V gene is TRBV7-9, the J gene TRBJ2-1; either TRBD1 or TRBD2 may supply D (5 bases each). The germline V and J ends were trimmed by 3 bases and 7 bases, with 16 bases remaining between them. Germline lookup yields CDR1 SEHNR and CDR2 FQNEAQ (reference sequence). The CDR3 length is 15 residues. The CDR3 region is CASSLGDLEANEQFF. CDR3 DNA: TGTGCCAGCAGCTTGGGGGATTTGGAGGCTAATGAGCAGTTCTTC. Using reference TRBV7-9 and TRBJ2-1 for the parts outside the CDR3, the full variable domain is DTGVSQNPRHKITKRGQNVTFRCDPISEHNRLYWYRQTLGQGPEFLTYFQNEAQLEKSRLLSDRFSAERPKGSFSTLEIQRTEQGDSAMYLCASSLGDLEANEQFFGPGTRLTVL.

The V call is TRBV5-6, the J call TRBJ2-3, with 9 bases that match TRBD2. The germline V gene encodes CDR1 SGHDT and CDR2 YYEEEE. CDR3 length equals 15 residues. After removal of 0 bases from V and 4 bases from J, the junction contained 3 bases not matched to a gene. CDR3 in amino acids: CASSLATSGPDTQYF. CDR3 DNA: TGTGCCAGCAGCTTGGCGACTAGCGGTCCAGATACGCAGTATTTT.